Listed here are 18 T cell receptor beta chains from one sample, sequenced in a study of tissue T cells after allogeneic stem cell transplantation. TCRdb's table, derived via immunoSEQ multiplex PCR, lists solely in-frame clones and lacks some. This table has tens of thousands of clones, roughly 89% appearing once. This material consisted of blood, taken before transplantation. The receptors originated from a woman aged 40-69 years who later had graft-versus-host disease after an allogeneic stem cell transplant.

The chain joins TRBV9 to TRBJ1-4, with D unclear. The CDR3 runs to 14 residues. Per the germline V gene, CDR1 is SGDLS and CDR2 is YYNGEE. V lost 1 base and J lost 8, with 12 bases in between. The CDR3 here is CASSVMGSGEKLFF. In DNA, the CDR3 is TGTGCCAGCAGCGTAATGGGGTCGGGCGAAAAACTGTTTTTT.

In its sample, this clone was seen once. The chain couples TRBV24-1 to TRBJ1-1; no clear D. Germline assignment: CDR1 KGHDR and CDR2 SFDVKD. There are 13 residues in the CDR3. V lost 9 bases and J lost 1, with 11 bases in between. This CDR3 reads CATANGPNTEAFF. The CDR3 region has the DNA TGTGCCACCGCAAACGGCCCGAACACTGAAGCTTTCTTT.

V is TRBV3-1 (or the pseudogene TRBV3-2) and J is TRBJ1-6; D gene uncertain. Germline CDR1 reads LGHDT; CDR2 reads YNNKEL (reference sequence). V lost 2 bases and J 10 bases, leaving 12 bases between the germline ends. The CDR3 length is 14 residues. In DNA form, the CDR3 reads TGTGCCAGCAGCCAAAGGGAGGCTAGATCACCCCTCCACTTT. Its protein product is CASSQREARSPLHF.

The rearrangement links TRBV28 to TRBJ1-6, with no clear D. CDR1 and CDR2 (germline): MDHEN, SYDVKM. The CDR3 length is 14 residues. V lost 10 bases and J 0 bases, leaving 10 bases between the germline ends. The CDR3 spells CATESHSYNSPLHF. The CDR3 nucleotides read TGTGCCACCGAGAGCCACTCCTATAATTCACCCCTCCACTTT. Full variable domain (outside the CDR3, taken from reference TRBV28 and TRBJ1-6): DVKVTQSSRYLVKRTGEKVFLECVQDMDHENMFWYRQDPGLGLRLIYFSYDVKMKEKGDIPEGYSVSREKKERFSLILESASTNQTSMYLCATESHSYNSPLHFGNGTRLTVT.

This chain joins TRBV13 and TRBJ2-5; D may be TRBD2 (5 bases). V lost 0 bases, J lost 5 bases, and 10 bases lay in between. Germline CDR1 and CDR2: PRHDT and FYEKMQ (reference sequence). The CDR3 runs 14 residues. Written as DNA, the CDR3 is TGTGCCAGCAGCTTAGGACTAGAAGACGAGACCCAGTACTTC. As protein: CASSLGLEDETQYF.

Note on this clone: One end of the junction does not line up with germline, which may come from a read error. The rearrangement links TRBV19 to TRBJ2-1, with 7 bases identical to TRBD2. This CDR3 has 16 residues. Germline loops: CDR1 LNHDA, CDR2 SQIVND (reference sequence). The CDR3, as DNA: TGTGCCAGTAGTACTCTTCCCGGGACTAACGGCAATAAGCAGTTCTTC. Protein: CASSTLPGTNGNKQFF.

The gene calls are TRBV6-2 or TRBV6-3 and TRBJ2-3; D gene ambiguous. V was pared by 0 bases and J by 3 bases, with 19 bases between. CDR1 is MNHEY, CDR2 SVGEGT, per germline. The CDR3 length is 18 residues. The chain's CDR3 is CASSYSETTSFLTDTQYF. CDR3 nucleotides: TGTGCCAGCAGTTACTCGGAAACGACGAGTTTTCTTACAGATACGCAGTATTTT.

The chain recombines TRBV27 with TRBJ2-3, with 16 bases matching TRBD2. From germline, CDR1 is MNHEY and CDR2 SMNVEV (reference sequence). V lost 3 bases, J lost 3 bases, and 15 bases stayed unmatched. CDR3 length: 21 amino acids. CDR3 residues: CASSLLPGLAGGPSQTDTQYF. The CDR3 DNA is TGTGCCAGCAGTTTGCTTCCGGGACTAGCGGGAGGGCCCTCTCAAACAGATACGCAGTATTTT.

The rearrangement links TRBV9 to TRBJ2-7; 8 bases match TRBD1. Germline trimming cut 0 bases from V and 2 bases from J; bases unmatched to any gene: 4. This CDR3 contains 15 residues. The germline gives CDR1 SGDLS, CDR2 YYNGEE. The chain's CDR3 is CASSVDPGQAYEQYF. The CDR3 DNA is TGTGCCAGCAGCGTAGATCCGGGACAGGCCTACGAGCAGTACTTC.

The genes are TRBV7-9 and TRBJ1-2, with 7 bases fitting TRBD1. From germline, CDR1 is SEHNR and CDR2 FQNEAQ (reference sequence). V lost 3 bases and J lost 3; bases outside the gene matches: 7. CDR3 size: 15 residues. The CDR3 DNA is TGTGCCAGCAGCTTCGGGACAGAGGTCGACTATGGCTACACCTTC. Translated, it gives CASSFGTEVDYGYTF.

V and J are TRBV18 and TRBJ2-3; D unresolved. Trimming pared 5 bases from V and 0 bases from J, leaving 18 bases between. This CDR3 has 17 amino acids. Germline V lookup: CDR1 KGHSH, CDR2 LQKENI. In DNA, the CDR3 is TGTGCCAGCTCAATCCCCTGGGGTGCGGCTAGCACAGATACGCAGTATTTT. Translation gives CASSIPWGAASTDTQYF.

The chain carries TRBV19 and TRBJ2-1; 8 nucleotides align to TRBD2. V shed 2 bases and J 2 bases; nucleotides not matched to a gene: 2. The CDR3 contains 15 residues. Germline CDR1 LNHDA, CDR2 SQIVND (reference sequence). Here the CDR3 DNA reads TGTGCCAGTAGTATACTAGCGGGTACCTACAATGAGCAGTTCTTC. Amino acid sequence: CASSILAGTYNEQFF. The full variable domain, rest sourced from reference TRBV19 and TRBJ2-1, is DGGITQSPKYLFRKEGQNVTLSCEQNLNHDAMYWYRQDPGQGLRLIYYSQIVNDFQKGDIAEGYSVSREKKESFPLTVTSAQKNPTAFYLCASSILAGTYNEQFFGPGTRLTVL.

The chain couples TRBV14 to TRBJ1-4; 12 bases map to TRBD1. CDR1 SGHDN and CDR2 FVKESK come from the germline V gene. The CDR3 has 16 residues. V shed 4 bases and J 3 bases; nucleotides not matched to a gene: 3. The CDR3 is CASSRDRGLANEKLFF. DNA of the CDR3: TGTGCCAGCAGCCGGGACAGGGGGCTGGCTAATGAAAAACTGTTTTTT.

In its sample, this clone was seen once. CDR3 residues: CAWTFNRGAGYTF. DNA for the CDR3: TGTGCCTGGACATTTAACCGGGGGGCTGGCTACACCTTC. The chain carries TRBV30 and TRBJ1-2; TRBD1 might be the D (6 bases). This CDR3 is 13 amino acids long. From germline, CDR1 is GTSNPN and CDR2 SVGIG (reference sequence). Trimming shortened V by 4 bases and J by 7 bases, and 16 bases separated the two germline ends.

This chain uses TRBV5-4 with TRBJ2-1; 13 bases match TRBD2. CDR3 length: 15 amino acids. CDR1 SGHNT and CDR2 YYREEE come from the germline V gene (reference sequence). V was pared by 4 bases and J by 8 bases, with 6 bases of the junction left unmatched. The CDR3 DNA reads TGTGCCAGCAGCAAAACTAGCGGGAGGGAACATGAGCAGTTCTTC. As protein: CASSKTSGREHEQFF.

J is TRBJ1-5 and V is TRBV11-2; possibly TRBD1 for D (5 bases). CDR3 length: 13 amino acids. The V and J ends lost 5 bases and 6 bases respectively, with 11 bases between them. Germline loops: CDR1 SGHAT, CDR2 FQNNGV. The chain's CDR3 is CASSPRGSQPQHF. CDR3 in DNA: TGTGCCAGCAGCCCAAGGGGAAGTCAGCCCCAGCATTTT.

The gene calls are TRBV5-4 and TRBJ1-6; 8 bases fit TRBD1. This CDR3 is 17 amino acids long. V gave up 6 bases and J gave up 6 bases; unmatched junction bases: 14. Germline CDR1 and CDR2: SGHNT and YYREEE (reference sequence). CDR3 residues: CASTVGAGTGGNSPLHF. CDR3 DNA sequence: TGTGCCAGCACGGTTGGCGCGGGGACAGGAGGTAATTCACCCCTCCACTTT.

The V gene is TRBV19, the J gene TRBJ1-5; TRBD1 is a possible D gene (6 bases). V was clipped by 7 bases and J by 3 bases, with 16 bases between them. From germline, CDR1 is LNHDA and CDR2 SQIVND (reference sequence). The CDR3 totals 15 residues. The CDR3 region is CASKTGKMDNQPQHF. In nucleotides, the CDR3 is TGTGCCAGTAAGACAGGTAAAATGGACAATCAGCCCCAGCATTTT. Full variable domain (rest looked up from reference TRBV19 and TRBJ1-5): DGGITQSPKYLFRKEGQNVTLSCEQNLNHDAMYWYRQDPGQGLRLIYYSQIVNDFQKGDIAEGYSVSREKKESFPLTVTSAQKNPTAFYLCASKTGKMDNQPQHFGDGTRLSIL.